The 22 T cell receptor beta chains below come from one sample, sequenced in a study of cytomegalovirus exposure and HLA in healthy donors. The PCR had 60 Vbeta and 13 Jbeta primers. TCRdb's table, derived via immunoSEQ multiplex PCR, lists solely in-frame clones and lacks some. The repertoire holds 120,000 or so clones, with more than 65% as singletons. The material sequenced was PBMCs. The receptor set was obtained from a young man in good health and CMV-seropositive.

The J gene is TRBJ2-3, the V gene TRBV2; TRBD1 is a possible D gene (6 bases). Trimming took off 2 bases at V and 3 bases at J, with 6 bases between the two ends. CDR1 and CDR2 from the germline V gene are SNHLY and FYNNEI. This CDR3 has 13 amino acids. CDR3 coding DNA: TGTGCCAGCAGTGAACAGGGGACAGATACGCAGTATTTT. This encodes CASSEQGTDTQYF.

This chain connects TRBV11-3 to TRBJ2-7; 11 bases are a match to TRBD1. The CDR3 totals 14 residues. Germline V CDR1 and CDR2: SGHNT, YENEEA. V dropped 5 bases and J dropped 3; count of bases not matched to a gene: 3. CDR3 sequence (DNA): TGTGCCAGCAGCCCGGACAGGGGGCTCTACGAGCAGTACTTC. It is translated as CASSPDRGLYEQYF. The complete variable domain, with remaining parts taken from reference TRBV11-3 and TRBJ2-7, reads EAGVVQSPRYKIIEKKQPVAFWCNPISGHNTLYWYLQNLGQGPELLIRYENEEAVDDSQLPKDRFSAERLKGVDSTLKIQPAELGDSAVYLCASSPDRGLYEQYFGPGTRLTVT.

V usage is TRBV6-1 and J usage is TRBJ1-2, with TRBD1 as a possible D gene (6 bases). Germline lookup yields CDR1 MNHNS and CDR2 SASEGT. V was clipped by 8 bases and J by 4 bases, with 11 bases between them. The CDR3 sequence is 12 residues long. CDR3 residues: CASYGQIYGYTF. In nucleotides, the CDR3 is TGTGCCAGCTACGGACAGATCTATGGCTACACCTTC.

CDR3 nucleotides: TGTGCCAGCAGCCAAATAGCGGGGGGGTTCAATGAGCAGTTCTTC. Its protein is CASSQIAGGFNEQFF. This chain links TRBV5-6 with TRBJ2-1; 11 bases agree with TRBD2. Germline V gene sequence: CDR1 SGHDT, CDR2 YYEEEE. This CDR3 has 15 amino acids. V gave up 4 bases and J gave up 6 bases; unmatched junction bases: 6. Supplemented by reference TRBV5-6 and TRBJ2-1, the full variable domain reads DAGVTQSPTHLIKTRGQQVTLRCSPKSGHDTVSWYQQALGQGPQFIFQYYEEEERQRGNFPDRFSGHQFPNYSSELNVNALLLGDSALYLCASSQIAGGFNEQFFGPGTRLTVL.

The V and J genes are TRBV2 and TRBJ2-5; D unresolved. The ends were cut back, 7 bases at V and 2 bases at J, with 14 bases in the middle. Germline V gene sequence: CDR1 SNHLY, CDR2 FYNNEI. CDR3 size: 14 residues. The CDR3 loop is CASKVGGHQETQYF. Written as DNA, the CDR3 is TGTGCCAGCAAAGTAGGTGGGCATCAAGAGACCCAGTACTTC.

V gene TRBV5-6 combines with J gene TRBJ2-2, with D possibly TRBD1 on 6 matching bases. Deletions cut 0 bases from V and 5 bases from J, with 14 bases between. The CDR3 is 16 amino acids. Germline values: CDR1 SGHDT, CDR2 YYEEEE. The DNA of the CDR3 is TGTGCCAGCAGCTTGGCAGGGGTTATTCGGACCGGGGAGCTGTTTTTT. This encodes CASSLAGVIRTGELFF.

For the CDR3, the DNA is TGTGCCAGCAGCCGGGACACCCTGAACACTGAAGCTTTCTTT. Protein: CASSRDTLNTEAFF. The chain recombines TRBV5-6 with TRBJ1-1; D perhaps matches TRBD1 (6 bases). The CDR3 length is 14 residues. Germline V gene data show CDR1 as SGHDT and CDR2 as YYEEEE. Between the trimmed V and J ends, which lost 4 bases and 0 bases, there was a span of 10 bases.

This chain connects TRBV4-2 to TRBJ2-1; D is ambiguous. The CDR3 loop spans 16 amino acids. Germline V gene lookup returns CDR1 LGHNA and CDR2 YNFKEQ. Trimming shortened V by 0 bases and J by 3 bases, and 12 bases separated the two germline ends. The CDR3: CASSQDGLSVYNEQFF. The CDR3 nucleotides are TGTGCCAGCAGCCAAGATGGTTTGTCGGTCTACAATGAGCAGTTCTTC.

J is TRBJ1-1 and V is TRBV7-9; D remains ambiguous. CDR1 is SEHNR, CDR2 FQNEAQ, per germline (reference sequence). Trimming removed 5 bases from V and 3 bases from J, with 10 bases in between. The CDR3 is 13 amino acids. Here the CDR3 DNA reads TGTGCCAGCAGCCCTCTAGCGGACACTGAAGCTTTCTTT. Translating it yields CASSPLADTEAFF.

In DNA form, the CDR3 reads TGTGCCAGCGGGGGAGGAGACATAAATTCACCCCTCCACTTT. This sequence encodes CASGGGDINSPLHF. The chain has TRBV9 and TRBJ1-6; TRBD1 might be the D (5 bases). V lost 7 bases and J lost 7, with 15 bases in between. CDR3 length: 14 residues. CDR1 SGDLS and CDR2 YYNGEE come from the germline V gene.

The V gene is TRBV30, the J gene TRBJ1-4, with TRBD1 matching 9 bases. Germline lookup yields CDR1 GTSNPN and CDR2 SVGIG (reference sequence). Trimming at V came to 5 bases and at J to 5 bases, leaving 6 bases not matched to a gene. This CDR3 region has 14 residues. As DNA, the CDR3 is TGTGCCTGGGAGGAGACAGGGGGGAATGAAAAACTGTTTTTT. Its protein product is CAWEETGGNEKLFF.

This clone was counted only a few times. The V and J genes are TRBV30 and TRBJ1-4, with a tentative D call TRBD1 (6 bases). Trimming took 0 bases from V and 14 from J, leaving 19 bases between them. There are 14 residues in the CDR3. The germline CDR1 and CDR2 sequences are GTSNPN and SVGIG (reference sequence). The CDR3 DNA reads TGTGCCTGGAGTGTAGGGGGTGAGGTGAATCGTCTGTTTTTT. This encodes CAWSVGGEVNRLFF.

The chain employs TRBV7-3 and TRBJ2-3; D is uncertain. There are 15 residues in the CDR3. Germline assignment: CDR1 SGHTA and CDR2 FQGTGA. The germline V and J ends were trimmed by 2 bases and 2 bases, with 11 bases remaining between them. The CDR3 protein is CASSLFGAPTDTQYF. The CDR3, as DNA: TGTGCCAGCAGCTTATTTGGAGCCCCCACAGATACGCAGTATTTT.

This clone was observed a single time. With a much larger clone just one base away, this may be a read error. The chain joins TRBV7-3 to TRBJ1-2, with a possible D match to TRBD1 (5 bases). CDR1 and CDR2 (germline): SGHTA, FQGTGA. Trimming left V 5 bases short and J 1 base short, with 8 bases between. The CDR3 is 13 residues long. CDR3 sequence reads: CASSPDSNYGYTF. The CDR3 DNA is TGTGCCAGCAGCCCCGACAGTAACTATGGCTACACCTTC.

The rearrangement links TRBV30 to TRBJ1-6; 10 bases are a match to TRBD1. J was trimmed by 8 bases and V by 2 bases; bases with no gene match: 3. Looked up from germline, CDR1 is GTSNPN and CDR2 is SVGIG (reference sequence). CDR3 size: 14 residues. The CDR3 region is CAWSTGTGDSPLHF. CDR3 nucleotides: TGTGCCTGGAGTACCGGGACAGGGGATTCACCCCTCCACTTT.

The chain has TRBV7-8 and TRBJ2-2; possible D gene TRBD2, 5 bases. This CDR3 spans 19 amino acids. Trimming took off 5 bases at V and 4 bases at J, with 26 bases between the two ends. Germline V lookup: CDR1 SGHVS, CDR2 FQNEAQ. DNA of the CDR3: TGTGCCAGCAGCCCTAATCTAGCAGGCTTGGCGGGTTCCACCGGGGAGCTGTTTTTT. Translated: CASSPNLAGLAGSTGELFF.

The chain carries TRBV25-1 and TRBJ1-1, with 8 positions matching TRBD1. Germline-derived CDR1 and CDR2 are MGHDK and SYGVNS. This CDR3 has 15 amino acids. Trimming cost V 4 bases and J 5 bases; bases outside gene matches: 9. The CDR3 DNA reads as TGTGCCAGCAGTGTAATGGACAGGGAAAAGACTGAAGCTTTCTTT. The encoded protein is CASSVMDREKTEAFF.

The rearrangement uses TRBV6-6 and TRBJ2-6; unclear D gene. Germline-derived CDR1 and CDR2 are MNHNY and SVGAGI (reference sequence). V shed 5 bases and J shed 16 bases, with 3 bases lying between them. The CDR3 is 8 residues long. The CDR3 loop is CASSLLTF. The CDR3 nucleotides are TGTGCCAGCAGTCTACTGACTTTC.

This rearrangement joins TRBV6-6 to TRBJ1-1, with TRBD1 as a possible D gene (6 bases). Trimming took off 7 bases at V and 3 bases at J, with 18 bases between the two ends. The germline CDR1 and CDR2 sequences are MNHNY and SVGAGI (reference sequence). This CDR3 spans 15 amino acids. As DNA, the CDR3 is TGTGCCAGCACGACCGGACAGCCAATGGACACTGAAGCTTTCTTT. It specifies CASTTGQPMDTEAFF.

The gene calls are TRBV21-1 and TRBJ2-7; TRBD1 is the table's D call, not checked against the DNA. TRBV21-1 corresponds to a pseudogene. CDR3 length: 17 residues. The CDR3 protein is CASSKTGPPTPQYEQYF. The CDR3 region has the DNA TGTGCCAGCAGCAAAACAGGGCCGCCAACTCCCCAATACGAGCAGTACTTC.

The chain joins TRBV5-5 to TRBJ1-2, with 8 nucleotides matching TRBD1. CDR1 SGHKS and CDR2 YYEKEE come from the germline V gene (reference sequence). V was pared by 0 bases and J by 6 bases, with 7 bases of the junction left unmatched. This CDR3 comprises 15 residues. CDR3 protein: CASSLASGGGDGYTF. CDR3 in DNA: TGTGCCAGCAGCTTGGCCTCAGGGGGCGGAGATGGCTACACCTTC.

This CDR3 reads CASSLAGGAETQYF. The DNA for the CDR3 is TGTGCCAGCAGCTTAGCAGGGGGGGCAGAGACCCAGTACTTC. The chain recombines TRBV7-9 with TRBJ2-5; tentative D call: TRBD2 (7 bases). V was pared by 0 bases and J by 4 bases, with 9 bases between. The CDR3 is made up of 14 amino acids. Germline loops: CDR1 SEHNR, CDR2 FQNEAQ (reference sequence).